A selection of T cell receptor beta chains follows, all from one sample in a study of early T cells in non-severe SARS-CoV-2 infection. TCRdb processed the 5' RACE reads anew with MiXCR; each CDR3 protein has one entry. The profile shows tens of thousands of distinct CDR3 sequences, around 12% of them singletons. The sample here was whole blood, taken at baseline. Receptors were obtained from an adult who was a healthcare worker with PCR-confirmed SARS-CoV-2 infection or an uninfected control (not recorded which). The CDR3 runs from the conserved cysteine through the conserved F or W. The D gene is left open where the match is weak. Rows may omit the clone size; those that give it use once, few, many or a size class.

j_call,v_call,d_call,clone_size,cdr3_length,cdr3_nt,cdr3_aa
TRBJ1-5,TRBV5-5,NA,NA,15,TGTGCCAGCAGCTTCGCAGGGGTGAGCAATCAGCCCCAGCATTTT,CASSFAGVSNQPQHF
TRBJ1-1,TRBV12-5,NA,NA,13,TGTGCTAGTGGTCCCGGTCTTCCGCTTGGGACTTTCTTT,CASGPGLPLGTFF
TRBJ1-1,TRBV7-2,NA,NA,16,TGTGCCAGCAGCTTCTTATTCGGTGAGATGAACACTGAAGCTTTCTTT,CASSFLFGEMNTEAFF
TRBJ2-7,TRBV10-3,NA,few,13,TGTGCCATCAGAGACAGTAAGTCCTACGAGCAGTACTTC,CAIRDSKSYEQYF
TRBJ2-3,TRBV11-2,NA,NA,13,TGTGCCAGCAGCCTCCCGGTGGGAGATACGCAGTATTTT,CASSLPVGDTQYF
TRBJ2-1,TRBV6-5,TRBD2,many,15,TGTGCCAGCAGTAAAACAGTCGGGACTAGCAATGAGCAGTTCTTC,CASSKTVGTSNEQFF
TRBJ2-2,TRBV7-2,NA,many,17,TGTGCCAGCAGCTTAGTAACAGGGATGGCGAACACCGGGGAGCTGTTTTTT,CASSLVTGMANTGELFF
TRBJ2-6,TRBV18,NA,NA,15,TGTGCCAGCTCACGGCAGTACTCTGGGGCCAACGTCCTGACTTTC,CASSRQYSGANVLTF
TRBJ2-3,TRBV7-2,TRBD2,NA,14,TGTGCCAGCAGCCCTATGACTAGCGTGGATACGCAGTATTTT,CASSPMTSVDTQYF
TRBJ2-7,TRBV30,TRBD1,few,16,TGTGCCTGGAGTGAATGGACGGGGACAGTCGCCTACGAGCAGTACTTC,CAWSEWTGTVAYEQYF
TRBJ1-2,TRBV28,NA,NA,9,TGTGCCAGCAGTTCGGATGGAACTTTC,CASSSDGTF
TRBJ2-7,TRBV7-6,TRBD1,many,15,TGTGCCAGCAGCTCTCCGGGACAGGGGGCGCGGGAGCAGTACTTC,CASSSPGQGAREQYF
TRBJ2-4,TRBV19,NA,few,15,TGTGCCAGTAGCCCCCCTCGGGGTTTCAAAAACATTCAGTACTTC,CASSPPRGFKNIQYF
TRBJ1-3,TRBV7-6,NA,few,16,TGTGCCAGCAGCCCCTGGGGGGGTTCGGCTGGAAACACCATATATTTT,CASSPWGGSAGNTIYF
TRBJ2-7,TRBV25-1,NA,NA,15,TGTGCCAGCAGTGAAAGGGCCGAATCGGGCTACGAGCAGTACTTC,CASSERAESGYEQYF
TRBJ1-1,TRBV6-1,NA,few,13,TGTGCCAGCCGCGGGGGGGTGAACACTGAAGCTTTCTTT,CASRGGVNTEAFF
TRBJ2-5,TRBV11-2,TRBD2,few,14,TGTGCCAGCAGTGATAGCGGGCCCCAAGAGACCCAGTACTTC,CASSDSGPQETQYF
TRBJ1-2,TRBV12-3/TRBV12-4,NA,many,13,TGTGCCAGCACTCTGCCAGGGGATGATGGCTACACCTTC,CASTLPGDDGYTF
TRBJ2-5,TRBV7-9,NA,NA,17,TGTGCCAGCAGCTTAGTTGGGGATTCAGTTAGCCAAGAGACCCAGTACTTC,CASSLVGDSVSQETQYF
TRBJ2-7,TRBV7-2,TRBD2,few,18,TGTGCCAGCAGCTCCCCCTCGAGCGGGGGACATCCATCCTACGAGCAGTACTTC,CASSSPSSGGHPSYEQYF
TRBJ2-5,TRBV5-1,NA,few,12,TGCGCCAGCAGCTTACCAGGAGAGACCCAGTACTTC,CASSLPGETQYF
TRBJ2-2,TRBV6-5,NA,NA,15,TGTGCCAGCTCCCTCTGGGCTAGACCGACCGGGGAGCTGTTTTTT,CASSLWARPTGELFF
TRBJ2-2,TRBV6-1,TRBD1,many,15,TGTGCCAGCTGCGGTGGGACAGCGAACACCGGGGAGCTGTTTTTT,CASCGGTANTGELFF
TRBJ1-5,TRBV15,NA,once,13,TGTGCCACCAGCAGAGATGCGGTCCAGCCCCAGCATTTT,CATSRDAVQPQHF
TRBJ1-1,TRBV2,NA,NA,14,TGTGCCAGCAGTGTCGTTGTGGTGAACACTAAAGCTTTCTTT,CASSVVVVNTKAFF
TRBJ2-2,TRBV6-2/TRBV6-3,NA,NA,12,TGTGCCAGCACTCTCGATACCGGGGAGCTGTTTTTT,CASTLDTGELFF
TRBJ2-6,TRBV28,NA,NA,15,TGTGCCAGCAGCCTCCCGGGGGCGGGGGCCAACGTCCTGACTTTC,CASSLPGAGANVLTF
TRBJ2-1,TRBV20-1,TRBD1,NA,13,TGCAGTGTTACGGGACAGAGAAACAATGAGCAGTTCTTC,CSVTGQRNNEQFF
TRBJ2-1,TRBV7-6,NA,few,15,TGTGCCAGCAGCCCGGACGGGGGGCCCTACAATGAGCAGTTCTTC,CASSPDGGPYNEQFF
TRBJ2-1,TRBV6-2/TRBV6-3,TRBD1,few,16,TGTGCCAGCAGCCCGGGACAGGGGGCTTCCTACAATGAGCAGTTCTTC,CASSPGQGASYNEQFF
TRBJ2-2,TRBV5-1,NA,few,14,TGCGCCAGCAAGAGGGCCTCTGACACCGGGGAGCTGTTTTTT,CASKRASDTGELFF
TRBJ1-1,TRBV7-9,NA,NA,16,TGTGCCAGCAGCCCTGAACCTACTGCCTGGGGGACTGAAGCTTTCTTT,CASSPEPTAWGTEAFF
TRBJ1-1,TRBV4-3,TRBD1,few,15,TGCGCCAGCAGCCAGGCGACAGGGTTTAACACTGAAGCTTTCTTT,CASSQATGFNTEAFF
TRBJ2-3,TRBV6-2/TRBV6-3,NA,few,12,TGTGCCAGCAGTTTCAGGAGTCCTACGCAGTATTTT,CASSFRSPTQYF
TRBJ1-4,TRBV6-5,NA,NA,17,TGTGCCAGCAGTTACTCGACCCCTCATGACGGGGATGAAAAACTGTTTTTT,CASSYSTPHDGDEKLFF
TRBJ2-5,TRBV24-1,NA,NA,15,TGTGCCACCAGTGAGGGTACTAGGGGGAAAGAGACCCAGTACTTC,CATSEGTRGKETQYF
TRBJ2-2,TRBV11-2,TRBD2,few,15,TGTGCCAGCAGCCCCGTGATAGCGGGAACCGGGGAGCTGTTTTTT,CASSPVIAGTGELFF
TRBJ1-6,TRBV28,NA,NA,15,TGTGCCAGCAGTTTATGGAGGACGGTTAATTCACCCCTCCACTTT,CASSLWRTVNSPLHF
TRBJ2-3,TRBV28,NA,few,13,TGTGCCAGCAGTTTAGGGGGCGATTATACGCAGTATTTT,CASSLGGDYTQYF
TRBJ2-2,TRBV19,TRBD2,few,14,TGTGCCAGTAGGGCTAGCGGGAGTGGCGGGGAGCTGTTTTTT,CASRASGSGGELFF
TRBJ2-6,TRBV6-1,TRBD1,few,17,TGTGCCAGCAGTGAGCGGGACAGGGCCACTGGGGCCAACGTCCTGACTTTC,CASSERDRATGANVLTF